The sequence of this TCR beta chain was determined in a study of human T cells and chemical hapten exposure listed by TCRdb under 2021. About the investigation overall: For sensitization, 2% DPC in acetone was applied to a roughly 2 cm by roughly 2 cm area of upper inner arm skin. Throughout the roughly 23-week study period, patients were also given weekly therapeutic DPC doses on the scalp. Patch testing on the upper back used Finn chambers containing 0.01% DPC, with scoring done after 6 days according to International Contact Dermatitis Research Group standards. Alopecia areata with under or over 50% scalp involvement, alopecia totalis and alopecia universalis were represented in the patient cohort, which was mostly female. Libraries were pooled for sequencing, and variation in per-sample TCR yields was attributed mainly to small differences in library volumes within the pool. This study followed changes in the peripheral blood TCR repertoire in vivo during primary and secondary sensitization of alopecia patients to the hapten diphenylcyclopropenone (DPC). Blood samples were taken from patients before sensitization (week 0) and then at 2, 6 and about 24 weeks after DPC sensitization. Some 29 alopecia patients provided blood for TCR sequencing at one to four time points (pre-sensitization, 2, 6 and 24 weeks). Here is what the overall study found, with its caveats: Alopecia, a presumed autoimmune disease, was present in all patients, so the immune response of the patients might differ from that of healthy individuals. Patch test score was positively correlated with the number of PT1 expanded TCRs, with significance at thresholds 8, 16 and 32 but not at 4. After repeated subsampling, changes were observed in the strength of the expansion versus patch-test correlation and in the threshold at which the correlation became significant. Significantly more large CDR3 similarity clusters were formed by expanded TCRs than by pre-sensitization or healthy control sets, consistent with antigen-driven responses. DPC sensitization did not change the number of TCRs with a frequency above 1 in 1000, and there was no evidence of changes in global repertoire structure.

The time point label for this specimen denotes: pre-sensitization, week 0. The sample's treatment or condition label, decoded: therapeutic diphenylcyclopropenone sensitization with weekly scalp DPC. At each patch-test visit, blood was drawn before the patch test was applied. To be eligible, patients had to be aged 18 to 70, diagnosed with alopecia and judged suitable for DPC therapy, while pregnant patients were excluded. Unfractionated whole blood was collected in Tempus Blood RNA tubes, and total RNA was extracted from that blood. Trimmed from V: 4 bases; trimmed from J: 5 bases; junction bases lacking a gene match: 3. Spanning cysteine to phenylalanine, the CDR3 consists of 14 amino acids. The kept DNA is CDR3 alone, 42 bases in frame from the first base. CDR1 is given as SEHNR and CDR2 as FQNEAQ, both from the germline V gene (reference sequence). Library method: RACE. Instrument used: NextSeq 500. During library preparation, unique molecular identifiers were attached to individual cDNA molecules so that TCRs could be counted quantitatively and reproducibly. Each blood RNA sample was used to sequence both TCR alpha and TCR beta chains. In the paper's pipeline: Samples had a median of about 96,000 TCRs, with a range from roughly 23,224 to 750,000. V, J and CDR3 annotation of the TCR reads was performed with the Decombinator software suite. For PS versus PT1 abundance plots, all samples were subsampled to the same number of TCRs (28,000). Expanded TCRs were defined as absent before sensitization and observed at least eight times at the 2-week time point. The public reads were run again by TCRdb, first through fastp at Q25 and then through MiXCR, and only productive beta chains were kept. CDR3 protein sequences are deduplicated, and each keeps its most common genes and DNA. Clone size and V and J calls follow TCRdb, not the original study. The sample has around 330,000 distinct CDR3 sequences on record, around 5.5% of them singletons. The ten most abundant clones make up around 8.8% of the sample.

The sample holds a few counts of this clonotype. Its antigen is not yet known. No clone much larger than this one lies a single base away; base qualities are absent. The receptor comes from a woman aged 18-35 years with alopecia areata. Some clones in this sample may be carry-over from other donors' samples. The input for sequencing was whole blood, taken in connection with sensitization to the hapten diphenylcyclopropenone (DPC). The chain is made from TRBV7-9 and TRBJ1-4; TRBD1 lines up with 8 middle nucleotides. The DNA sequence is given as TGTGCCAGCAGCTCATCAGGGGGCAATGAAAAACTGTTTTTT. Translation gives CASSSSGGNEKLFF.